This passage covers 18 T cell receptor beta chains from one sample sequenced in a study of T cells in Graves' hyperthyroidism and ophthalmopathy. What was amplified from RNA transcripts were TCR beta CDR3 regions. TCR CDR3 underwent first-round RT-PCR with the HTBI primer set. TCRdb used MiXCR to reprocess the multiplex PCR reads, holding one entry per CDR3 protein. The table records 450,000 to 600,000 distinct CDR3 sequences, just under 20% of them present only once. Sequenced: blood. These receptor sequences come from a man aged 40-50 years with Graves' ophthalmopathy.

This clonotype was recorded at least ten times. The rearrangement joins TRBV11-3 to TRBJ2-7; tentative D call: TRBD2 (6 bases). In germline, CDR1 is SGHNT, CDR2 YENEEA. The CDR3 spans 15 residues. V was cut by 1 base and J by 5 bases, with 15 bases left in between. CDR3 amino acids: CASSLGGTPRDEQYF. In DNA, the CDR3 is TGTGCCAGCAGCTTAGGTGGGACTCCCAGGGACGAGCAGTACTTC.

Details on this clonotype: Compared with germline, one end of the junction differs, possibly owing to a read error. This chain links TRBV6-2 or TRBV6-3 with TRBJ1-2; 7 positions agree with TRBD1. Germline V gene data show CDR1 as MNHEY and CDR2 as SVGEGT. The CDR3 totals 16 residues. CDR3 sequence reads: CACSSGQDLKRYGYTF. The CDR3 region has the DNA TGTGCCTGCAGTTCTGGACAGGACCTTAAACGCTATGGCTACACCTTC.

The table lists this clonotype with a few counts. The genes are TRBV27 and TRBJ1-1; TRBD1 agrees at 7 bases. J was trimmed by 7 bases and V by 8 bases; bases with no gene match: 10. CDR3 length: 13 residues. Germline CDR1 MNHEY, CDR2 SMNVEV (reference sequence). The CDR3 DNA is TGTGCCAGCCGATGGACAGGTACCAATGAAGCTTTCTTT. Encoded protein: CASRWTGTNEAFF.

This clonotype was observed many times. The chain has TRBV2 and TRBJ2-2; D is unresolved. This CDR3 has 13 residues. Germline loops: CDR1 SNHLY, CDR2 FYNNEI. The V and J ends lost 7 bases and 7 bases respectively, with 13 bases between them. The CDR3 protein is CASTARGNGELFF. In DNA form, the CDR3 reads TGTGCCAGCACCGCCCGTGGCAACGGGGAGCTGTTTTTT. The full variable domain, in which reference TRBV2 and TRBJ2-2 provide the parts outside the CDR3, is EPEVTQTPSHQVTQMGQEVILRCVPISNHLYFYWYRQILGQKVEFLVSFYNNEISEKSEIFDDQFSVERPDGSNFTLKIRSTKLEDSAMYFCASTARGNGELFFGEGSRLTVL.

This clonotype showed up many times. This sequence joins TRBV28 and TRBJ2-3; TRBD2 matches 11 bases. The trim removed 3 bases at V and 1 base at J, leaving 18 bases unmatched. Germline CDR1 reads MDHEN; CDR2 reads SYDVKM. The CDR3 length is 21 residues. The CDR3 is CASSFRGQGLAGGGGTDTQYF. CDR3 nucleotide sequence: TGTGCCAGCAGTTTCCGGGGACAGGGTCTAGCGGGAGGAGGGGGCACAGATACGCAGTATTTT.

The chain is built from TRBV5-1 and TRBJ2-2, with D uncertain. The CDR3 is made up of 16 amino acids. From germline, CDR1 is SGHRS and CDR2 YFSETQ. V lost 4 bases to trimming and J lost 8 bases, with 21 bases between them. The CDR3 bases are TGCGCCAGCAGCCCCACCCCTGGGATTGCTACGGGGGAGCTGTTTTTT. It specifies CASSPTPGIATGELFF.

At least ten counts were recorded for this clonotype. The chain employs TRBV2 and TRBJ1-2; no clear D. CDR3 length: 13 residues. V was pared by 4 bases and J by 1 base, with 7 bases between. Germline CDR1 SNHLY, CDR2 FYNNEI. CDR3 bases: TGTGCCAGCAGTGCGGATATTAACTATGGCTACACCTTC. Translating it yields CASSADINYGYTF.

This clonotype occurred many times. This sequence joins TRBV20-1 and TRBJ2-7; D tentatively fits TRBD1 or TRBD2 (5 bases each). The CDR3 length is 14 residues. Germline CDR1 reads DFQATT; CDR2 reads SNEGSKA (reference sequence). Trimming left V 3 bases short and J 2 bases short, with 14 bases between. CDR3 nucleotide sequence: TGCAGTGCTAGCGATCCGGGACCGGCCTACGAGCAGTACTTC. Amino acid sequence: CSASDPGPAYEQYF.

CDR3 residues: CAWSITGRGRETQYF. DNA of the CDR3: TGTGCCTGGAGTATCACGGGCCGGGGGCGGGAGACCCAGTACTTC. The chain recombines TRBV30 with TRBJ2-5; the D call may be TRBD1 or TRBD2 (6 bases each). CDR1 is GTSNPN, CDR2 SVGIG, per germline (reference sequence). The CDR3 length is 15 residues. V shed 2 bases and J shed 5 bases, with 18 bases lying between them. Drawing the rest from reference TRBV30 and TRBJ2-5, the complete variable domain is SQTIHQWPATLVQPVGSPLSLECTVEGTSNPNLYWYRQAAGRGLQLLFYSVGIGQISSEVPQNLSASRPQDRQFILSSKKLLLSDSGFYLCAWSITGRGRETQYFGPGTRLLVL.

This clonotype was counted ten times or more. The CDR3 loop reads CASSENLDSRAYNEQFF. CDR3 nucleotides: TGTGCCAGCAGTGAAAATCTCGACAGCCGAGCCTACAATGAGCAGTTCTTC. The chain recombines TRBV2 with TRBJ2-1, with D perhaps matching TRBD1 (5 bases). The germline V gene encodes CDR1 SNHLY and CDR2 FYNNEI. Trimming pared 2 bases from V and 2 bases from J, leaving 16 bases between. The CDR3 has 17 residues.

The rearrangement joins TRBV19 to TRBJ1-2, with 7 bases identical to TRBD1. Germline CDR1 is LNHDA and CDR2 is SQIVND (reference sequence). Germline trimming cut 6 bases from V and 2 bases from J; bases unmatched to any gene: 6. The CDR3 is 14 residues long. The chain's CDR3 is CASRTAQGNYGYTF. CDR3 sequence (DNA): TGTGCCAGTAGGACGGCACAGGGGAACTATGGCTACACCTTC.

The CDR3 protein is CASGEQGFGTDTQYF. The CDR3 DNA reads as TGTGCTAGTGGGGAGCAGGGGTTCGGCACAGATACGCAGTATTTT. V usage is TRBV12-5 and J usage is TRBJ2-3; D is perhaps TRBD1 (6 bases). This CDR3 is 15 amino acids long. CDR1 is LGHNT and CDR2 is FRNRAP in the germline V gene. The V end was cut by 6 bases, the J end by 1 base, with 14 bases between.

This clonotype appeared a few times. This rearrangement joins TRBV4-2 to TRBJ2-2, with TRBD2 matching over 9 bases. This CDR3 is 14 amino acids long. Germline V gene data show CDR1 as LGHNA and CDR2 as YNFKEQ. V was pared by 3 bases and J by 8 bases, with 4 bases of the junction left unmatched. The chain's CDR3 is CASSQSSGDGELFF. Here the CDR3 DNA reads TGTGCCAGCAGCCAGTCTAGCGGGGATGGGGAGCTGTTTTTT.

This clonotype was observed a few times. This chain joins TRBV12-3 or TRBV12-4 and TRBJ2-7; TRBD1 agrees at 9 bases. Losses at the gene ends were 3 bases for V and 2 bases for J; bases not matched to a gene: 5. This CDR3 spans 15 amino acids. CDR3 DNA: TGTGCCAGCAGTTTGGGACAGGGTAGACCCTACGAGCAGTACTTC. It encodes CASSLGQGRPYEQYF.

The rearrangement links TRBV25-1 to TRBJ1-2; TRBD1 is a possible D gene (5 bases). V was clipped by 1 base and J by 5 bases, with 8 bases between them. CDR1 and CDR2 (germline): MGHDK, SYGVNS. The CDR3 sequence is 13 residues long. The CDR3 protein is CASSEWGSYGYTF. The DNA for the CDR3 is TGTGCCAGCAGTGAATGGGGCTCTTATGGCTACACCTTC.

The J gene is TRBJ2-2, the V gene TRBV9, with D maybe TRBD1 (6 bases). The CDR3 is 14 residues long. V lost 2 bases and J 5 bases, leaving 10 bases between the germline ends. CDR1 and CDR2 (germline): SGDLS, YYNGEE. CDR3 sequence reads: CASSVGHITGELFF. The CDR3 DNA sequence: TGTGCCAGCAGCGTGGGACACATAACCGGGGAGCTGTTTTTT.

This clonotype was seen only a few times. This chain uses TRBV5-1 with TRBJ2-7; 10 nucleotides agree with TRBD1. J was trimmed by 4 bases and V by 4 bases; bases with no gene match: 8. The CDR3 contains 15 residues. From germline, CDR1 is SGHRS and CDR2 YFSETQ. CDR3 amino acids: CASSVGQGNKYEQYF. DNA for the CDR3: TGCGCCAGCAGCGTGGGACAGGGGAACAAGTACGAGCAGTACTTC.

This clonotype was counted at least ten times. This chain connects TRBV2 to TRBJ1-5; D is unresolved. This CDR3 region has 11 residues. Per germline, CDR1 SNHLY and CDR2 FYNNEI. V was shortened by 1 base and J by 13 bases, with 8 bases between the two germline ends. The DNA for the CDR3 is TGTGCCAGCAGTGAAGGTCGACCGCAGCATTTT. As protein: CASSEGRPQHF.